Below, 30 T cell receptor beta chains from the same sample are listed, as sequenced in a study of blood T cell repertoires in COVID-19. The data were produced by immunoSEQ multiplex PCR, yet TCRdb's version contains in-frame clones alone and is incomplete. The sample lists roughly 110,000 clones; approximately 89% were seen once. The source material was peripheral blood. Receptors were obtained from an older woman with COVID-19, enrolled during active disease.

The CDR3 is CASSLDGGGYNEQFF. The CDR3 DNA reads as TGCGCCAGCAGCTTGGACGGGGGAGGCTACAATGAGCAGTTCTTC. The chain joins TRBV5-1 to TRBJ2-1; perhaps TRBD2 as D (6 bases). CDR1 SGHRS and CDR2 YFSETQ come from the germline V gene. Trimming removed 0 bases from V and 3 bases from J, with 10 bases in between. The CDR3 has 15 amino acids.

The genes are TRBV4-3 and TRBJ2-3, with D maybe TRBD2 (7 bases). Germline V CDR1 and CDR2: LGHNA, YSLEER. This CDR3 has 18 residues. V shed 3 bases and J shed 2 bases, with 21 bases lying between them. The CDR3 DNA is TGCGCCAGCAGCCACCCCCCAGTGAGGGGGGGCAACACAGATACGCAGTATTTT. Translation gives CASSHPPVRGGNTDTQYF.

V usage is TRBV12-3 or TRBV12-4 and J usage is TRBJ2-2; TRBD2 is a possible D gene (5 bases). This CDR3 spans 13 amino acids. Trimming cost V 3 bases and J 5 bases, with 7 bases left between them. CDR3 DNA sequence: TGTGCCAGCAGTTTCGAGGGTACCGGGGAGCTGTTTTTT. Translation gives CASSFEGTGELFF.

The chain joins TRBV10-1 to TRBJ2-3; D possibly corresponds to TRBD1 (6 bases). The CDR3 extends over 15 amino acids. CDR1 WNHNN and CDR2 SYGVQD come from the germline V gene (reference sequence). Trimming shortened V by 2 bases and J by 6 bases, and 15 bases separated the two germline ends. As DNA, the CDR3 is TGCGCCAGCAGTGAGCAAGTTTCCCAGGGGGATACGCAGTATTTT. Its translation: CASSEQVSQGDTQYF.

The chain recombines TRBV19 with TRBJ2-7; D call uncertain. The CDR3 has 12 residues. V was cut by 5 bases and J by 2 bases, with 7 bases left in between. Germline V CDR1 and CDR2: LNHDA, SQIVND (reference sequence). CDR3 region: CASSATTYEQYF. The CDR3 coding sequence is TGTGCCAGTAGTGCGACAACCTACGAGCAGTACTTC.

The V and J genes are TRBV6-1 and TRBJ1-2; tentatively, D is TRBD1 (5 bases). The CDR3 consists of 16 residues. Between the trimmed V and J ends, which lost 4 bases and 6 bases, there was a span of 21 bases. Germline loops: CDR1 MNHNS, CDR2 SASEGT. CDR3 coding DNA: TGTGCCAGCAGTGGGGGCCCCGGCCGATTTGGGGATGGCTACACCTTC. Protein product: CASSGGPGRFGDGYTF.

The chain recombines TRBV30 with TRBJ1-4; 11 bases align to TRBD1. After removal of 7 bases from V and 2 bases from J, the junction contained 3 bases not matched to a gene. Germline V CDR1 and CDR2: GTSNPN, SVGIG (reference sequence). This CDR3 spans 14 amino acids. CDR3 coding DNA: TGTGCCTCGGACAGGGGGCGGACTAATGAAAAACTGTTTTTT. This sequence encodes CASDRGRTNEKLFF.

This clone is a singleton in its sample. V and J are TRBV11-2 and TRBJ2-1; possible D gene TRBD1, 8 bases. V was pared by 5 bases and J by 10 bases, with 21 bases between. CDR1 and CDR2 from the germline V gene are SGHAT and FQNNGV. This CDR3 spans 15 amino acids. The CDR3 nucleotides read TGTGCCAGCAGCCTCACCACAGGGGGAGCGGGGGAGCAGTTCTTC. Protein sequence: CASSLTTGGAGEQFF.

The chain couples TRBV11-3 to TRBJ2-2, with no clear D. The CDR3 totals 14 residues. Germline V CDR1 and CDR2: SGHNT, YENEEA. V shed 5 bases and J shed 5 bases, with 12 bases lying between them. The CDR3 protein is CASSLAFGTGELFF. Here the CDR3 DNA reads TGTGCCAGCAGCCTCGCCTTCGGGACCGGGGAGCTGTTTTTT.

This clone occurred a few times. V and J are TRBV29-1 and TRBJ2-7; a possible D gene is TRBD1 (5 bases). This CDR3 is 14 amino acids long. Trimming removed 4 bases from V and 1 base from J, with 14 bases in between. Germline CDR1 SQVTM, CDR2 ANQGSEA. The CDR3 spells CSVVWAGLSYEQYF. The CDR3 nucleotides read TGCAGCGTTGTTTGGGCAGGGTTATCCTACGAGCAGTACTTC.

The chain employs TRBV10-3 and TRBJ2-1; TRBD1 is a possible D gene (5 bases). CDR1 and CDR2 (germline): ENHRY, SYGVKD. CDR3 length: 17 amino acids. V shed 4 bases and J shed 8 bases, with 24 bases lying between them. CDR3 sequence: CAISALQQVVVPHEQFF. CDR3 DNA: TGTGCCATCAGTGCCTTGCAACAGGTGGTAGTGCCCCATGAGCAGTTCTTC.

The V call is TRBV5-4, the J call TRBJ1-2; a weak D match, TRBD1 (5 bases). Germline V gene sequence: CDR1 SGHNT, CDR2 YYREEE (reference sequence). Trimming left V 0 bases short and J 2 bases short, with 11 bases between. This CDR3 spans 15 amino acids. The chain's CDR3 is CASSLAAGMNYGYTF. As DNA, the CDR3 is TGTGCCAGCAGCTTGGCCGCAGGGATGAACTATGGCTACACCTTC. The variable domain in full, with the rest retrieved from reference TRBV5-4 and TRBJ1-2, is ETGVTQSPTHLIKTRGQQVTLRCSSQSGHNTVSWYQQALGQGPQFIFQYYREEENGRGNFPPRFSGLQFPNYSSELNVNALELDDSALYLCASSLAAGMNYGYTFGSGTRLTVV.

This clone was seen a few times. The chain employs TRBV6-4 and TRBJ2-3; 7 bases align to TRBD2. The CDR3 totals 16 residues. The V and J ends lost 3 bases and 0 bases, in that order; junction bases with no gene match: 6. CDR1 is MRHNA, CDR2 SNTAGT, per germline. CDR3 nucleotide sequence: TGTGCCAGCAGTGAATCAGCGGGGAGTAGCACAGATACGCAGTATTTT. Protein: CASSESAGSSTDTQYF.

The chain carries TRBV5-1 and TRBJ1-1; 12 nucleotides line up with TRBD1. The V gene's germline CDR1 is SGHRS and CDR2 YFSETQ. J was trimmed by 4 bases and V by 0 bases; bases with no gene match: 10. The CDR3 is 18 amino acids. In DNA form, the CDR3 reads TGCGCCAGCAGCTTGGGTTGGGGACAGGGGGCAGGGAGCACTGAAGCTTTCTTT. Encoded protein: CASSLGWGQGAGSTEAFF.

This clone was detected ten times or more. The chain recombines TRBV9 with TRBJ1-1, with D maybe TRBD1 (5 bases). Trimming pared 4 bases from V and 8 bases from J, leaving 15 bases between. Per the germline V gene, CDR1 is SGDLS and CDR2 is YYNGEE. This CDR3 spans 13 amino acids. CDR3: CASSTRGLAEAFF. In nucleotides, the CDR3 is TGTGCCAGCAGCACGAGGGGACTGGCCGAAGCTTTCTTT.

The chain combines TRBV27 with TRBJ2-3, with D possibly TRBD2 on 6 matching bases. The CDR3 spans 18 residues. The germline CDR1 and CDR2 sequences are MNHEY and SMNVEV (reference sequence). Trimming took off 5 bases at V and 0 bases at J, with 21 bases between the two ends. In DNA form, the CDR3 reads TGTGCCAGCAGTACGATACCCTCTAGTGGGGGGAGCACAGATACGCAGTATTTT. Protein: CASSTIPSSGGSTDTQYF.

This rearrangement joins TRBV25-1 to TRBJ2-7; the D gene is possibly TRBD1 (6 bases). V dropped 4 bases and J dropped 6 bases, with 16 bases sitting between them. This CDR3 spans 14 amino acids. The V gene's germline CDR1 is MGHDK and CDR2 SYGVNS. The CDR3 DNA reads TGTGCCAGCAGTGTTTCAGGGGCGTCCGGCGAGCAGTACTTC. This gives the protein CASSVSGASGEQYF.

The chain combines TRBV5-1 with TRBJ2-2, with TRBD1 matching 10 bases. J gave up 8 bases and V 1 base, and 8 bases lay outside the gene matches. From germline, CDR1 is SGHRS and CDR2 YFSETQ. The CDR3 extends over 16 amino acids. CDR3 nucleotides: TGCGCCAGCAGCTTGATGGGACAGGGGATGTTTGGGGAGCTGTTTTTT. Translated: CASSLMGQGMFGELFF.

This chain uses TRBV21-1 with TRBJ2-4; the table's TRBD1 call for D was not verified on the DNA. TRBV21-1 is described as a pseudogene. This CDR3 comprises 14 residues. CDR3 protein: CANLRQGRNCIQYF. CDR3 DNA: TGTGCCAACCTGAGACAGGGCCGGAACTGCATTCAGTACTTC.

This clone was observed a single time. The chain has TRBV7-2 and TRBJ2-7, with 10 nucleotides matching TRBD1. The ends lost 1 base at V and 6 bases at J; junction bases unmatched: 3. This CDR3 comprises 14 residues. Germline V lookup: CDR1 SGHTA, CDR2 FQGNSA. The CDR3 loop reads CASSLERTGGEQYF. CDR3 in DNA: TGTGCCAGCAGCTTAGAACGGACAGGGGGCGAGCAGTACTTC.

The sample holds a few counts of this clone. CDR3 sequence (DNA): TGTGCCAGTACTAGGGAGGGGTTGAGCAATCAGCCCCAGCATTTT. Amino acid sequence: CASTREGLSNQPQHF. The V call is TRBV19, the J call TRBJ1-5, with TRBD1 as a possible D gene (5 bases). The CDR3 extends over 15 amino acids. Looked up from germline, CDR1 is LNHDA and CDR2 is SQIVND (reference sequence). The ends were cut back, 7 bases at V and 1 base at J, with 14 bases in the middle.

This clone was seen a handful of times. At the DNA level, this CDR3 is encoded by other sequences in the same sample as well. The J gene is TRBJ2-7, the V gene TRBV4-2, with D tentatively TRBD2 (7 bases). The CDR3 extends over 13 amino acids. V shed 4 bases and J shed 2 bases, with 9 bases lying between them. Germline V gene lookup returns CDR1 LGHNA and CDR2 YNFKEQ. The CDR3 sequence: CASSRGGAYEQYF. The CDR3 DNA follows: TGTGCCAGCAGCCGAGGGGGGGCCTACGAGCAGTACTTC.

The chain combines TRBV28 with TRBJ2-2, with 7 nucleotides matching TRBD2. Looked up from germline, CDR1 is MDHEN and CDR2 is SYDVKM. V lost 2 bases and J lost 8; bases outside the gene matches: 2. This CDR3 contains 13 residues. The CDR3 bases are TGTGCCAGCAGTTTAATGGGAGGGGGGGAGCTGTTTTTT. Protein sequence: CASSLMGGGELFF.

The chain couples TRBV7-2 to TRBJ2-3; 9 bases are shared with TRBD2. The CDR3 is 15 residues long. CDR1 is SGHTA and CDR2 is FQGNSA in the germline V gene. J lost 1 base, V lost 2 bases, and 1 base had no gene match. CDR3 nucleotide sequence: TGTGCCAGCAGCTTAATAGCGGGGGGCACAGATACGCAGTATTTT. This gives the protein CASSLIAGGTDTQYF.

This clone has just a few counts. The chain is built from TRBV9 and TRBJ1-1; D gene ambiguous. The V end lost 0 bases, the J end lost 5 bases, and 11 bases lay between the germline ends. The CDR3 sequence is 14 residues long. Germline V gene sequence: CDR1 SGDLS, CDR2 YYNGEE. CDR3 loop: CASSVEEGGTEAFF. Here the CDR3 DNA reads TGTGCCAGCAGCGTAGAGGAGGGAGGAACTGAAGCTTTCTTT.

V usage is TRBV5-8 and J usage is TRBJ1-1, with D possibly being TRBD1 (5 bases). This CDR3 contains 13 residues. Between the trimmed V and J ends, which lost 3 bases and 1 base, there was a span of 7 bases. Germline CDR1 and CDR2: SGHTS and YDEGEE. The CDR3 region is CASSYRQNTEAFF. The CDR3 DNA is TGTGCCAGCAGCTACAGGCAGAACACTGAAGCTTTCTTT.

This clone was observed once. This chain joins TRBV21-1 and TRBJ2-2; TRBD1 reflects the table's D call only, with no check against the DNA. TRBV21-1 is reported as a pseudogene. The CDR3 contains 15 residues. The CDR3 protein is CASSIGRENTGELFF. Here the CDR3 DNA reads TGTGCCAGCAGCATCGGCAGGGAGAACACCGGGGAGCTGTTTTTT.

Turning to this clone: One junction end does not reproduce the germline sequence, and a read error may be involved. The CDR3 region has the DNA TGTGCCAGCAGTGATGGCGGGGAATATAGTTTAAAGGTCTTC. Translated: CASSDGGEYSLKVF. This chain links TRBV2 with TRBJ2-1, with TRBD2 as a possible D gene (6 bases). Germline V CDR1 and CDR2: SNHLY, FYNNEI. The length of the CDR3 is 14 residues. Full variable domain (rest looked up from reference TRBV2 and TRBJ2-1): EPEVTQTPSHQVTQMGQEVILRCVPISNHLYFYWYRQILGQKVEFLVSFYNNEISEKSEIFDDQFSVERPDGSNFTLKIRSTKLEDSAMYFCASSDGGEYSLKVFGPGTRLTVL.

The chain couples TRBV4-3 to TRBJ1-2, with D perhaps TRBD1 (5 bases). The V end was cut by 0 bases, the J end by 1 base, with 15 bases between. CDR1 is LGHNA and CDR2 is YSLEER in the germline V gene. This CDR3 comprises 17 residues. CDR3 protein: CASSQEPAGSNNYGYTF. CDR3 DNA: TGCGCCAGCAGCCAAGAACCGGCAGGGTCCAATAACTATGGCTACACCTTC.

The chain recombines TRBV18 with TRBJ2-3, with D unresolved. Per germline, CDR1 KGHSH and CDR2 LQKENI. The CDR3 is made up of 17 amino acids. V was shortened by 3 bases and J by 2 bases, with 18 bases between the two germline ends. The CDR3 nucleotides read TGTGCCAGCTCACCCTCCGCAGTCGCGGCAGCCACAGATACGCAGTATTTT. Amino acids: CASSPSAVAAATDTQYF.